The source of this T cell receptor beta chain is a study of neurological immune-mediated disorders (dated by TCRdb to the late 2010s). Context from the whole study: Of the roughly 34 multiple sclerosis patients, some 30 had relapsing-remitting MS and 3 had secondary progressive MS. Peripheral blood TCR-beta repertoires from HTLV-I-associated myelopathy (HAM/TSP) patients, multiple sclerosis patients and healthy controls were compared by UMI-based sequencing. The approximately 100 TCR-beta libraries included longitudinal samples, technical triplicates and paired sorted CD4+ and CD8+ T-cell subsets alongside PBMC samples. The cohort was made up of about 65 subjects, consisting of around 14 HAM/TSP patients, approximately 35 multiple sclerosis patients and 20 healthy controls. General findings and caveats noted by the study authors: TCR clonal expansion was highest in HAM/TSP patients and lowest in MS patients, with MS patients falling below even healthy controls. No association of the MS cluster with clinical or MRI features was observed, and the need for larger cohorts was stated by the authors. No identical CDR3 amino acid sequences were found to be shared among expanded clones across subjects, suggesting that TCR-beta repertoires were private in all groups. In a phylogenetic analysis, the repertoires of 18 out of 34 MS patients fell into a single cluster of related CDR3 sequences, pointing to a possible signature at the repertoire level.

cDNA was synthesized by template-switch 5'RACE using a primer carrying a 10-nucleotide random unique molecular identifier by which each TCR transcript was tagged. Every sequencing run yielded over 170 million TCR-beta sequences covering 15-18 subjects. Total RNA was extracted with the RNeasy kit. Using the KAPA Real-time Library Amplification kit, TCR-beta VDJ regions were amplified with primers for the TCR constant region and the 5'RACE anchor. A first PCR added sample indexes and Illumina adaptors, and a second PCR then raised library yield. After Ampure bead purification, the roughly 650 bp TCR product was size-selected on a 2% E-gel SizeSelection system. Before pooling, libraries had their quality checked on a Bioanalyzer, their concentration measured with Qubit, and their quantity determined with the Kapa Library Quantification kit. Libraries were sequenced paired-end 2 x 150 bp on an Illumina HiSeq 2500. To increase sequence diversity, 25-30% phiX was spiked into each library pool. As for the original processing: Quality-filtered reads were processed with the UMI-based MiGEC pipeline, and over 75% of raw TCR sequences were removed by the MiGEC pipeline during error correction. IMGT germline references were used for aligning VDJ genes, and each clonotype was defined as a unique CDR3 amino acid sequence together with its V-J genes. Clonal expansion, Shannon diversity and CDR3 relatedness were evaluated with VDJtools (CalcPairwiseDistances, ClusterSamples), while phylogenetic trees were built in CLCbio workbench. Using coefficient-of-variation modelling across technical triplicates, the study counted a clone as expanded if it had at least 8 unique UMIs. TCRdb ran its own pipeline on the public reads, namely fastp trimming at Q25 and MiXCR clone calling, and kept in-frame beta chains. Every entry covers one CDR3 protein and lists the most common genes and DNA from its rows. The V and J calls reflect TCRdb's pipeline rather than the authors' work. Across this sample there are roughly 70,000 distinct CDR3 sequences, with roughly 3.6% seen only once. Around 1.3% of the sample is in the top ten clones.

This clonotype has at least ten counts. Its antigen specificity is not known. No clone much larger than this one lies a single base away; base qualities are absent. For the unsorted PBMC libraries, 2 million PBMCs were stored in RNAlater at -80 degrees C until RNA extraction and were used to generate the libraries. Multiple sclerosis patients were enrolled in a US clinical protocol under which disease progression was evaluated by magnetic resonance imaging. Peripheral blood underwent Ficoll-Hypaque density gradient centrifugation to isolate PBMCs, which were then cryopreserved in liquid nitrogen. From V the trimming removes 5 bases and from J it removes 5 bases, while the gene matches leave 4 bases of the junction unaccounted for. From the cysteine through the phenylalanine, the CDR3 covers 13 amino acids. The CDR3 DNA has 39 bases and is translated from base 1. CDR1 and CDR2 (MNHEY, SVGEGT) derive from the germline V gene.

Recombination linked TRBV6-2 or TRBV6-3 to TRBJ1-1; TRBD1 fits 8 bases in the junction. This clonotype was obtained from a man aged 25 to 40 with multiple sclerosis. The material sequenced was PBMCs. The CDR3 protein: CASSPTGGTEAFF. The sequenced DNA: TGTGCCAGCAGTCCCACAGGGGGAACTGAAGCTTTCTTT.